This T cell receptor (beta chain) is from a study of T cell changes during pregnancy in multiple sclerosis. This table comes from immunoSEQ multiplex PCR, and its TCRdb copy is limited to in-frame clones, with some not included. The sample lists tens of thousands of clones, roughly 86% occurring once. The length of the CDR3 is 15 residues. Trimming cost V 3 bases and J 5 bases, with 17 bases left between them. Germline values: CDR1 KGHSH, CDR2 LQKENI. The sequence was obtained from a female donor with multiple sclerosis, enrolled in a pregnancy study. The chain links TRBV18 to TRBJ2-7; perhaps TRBD2 as D (6 bases). This material consisted of peripheral blood, taken in the first trimester of pregnancy. The CDR3 reads CASSPRGGAGNEQYF. The CDR3 nucleotides read TGTGCCAGCTCACCGCGGGGAGGAGCAGGGAACGAGCAGTACTTC. The complete variable domain, with remaining parts taken from reference TRBV18 and TRBJ2-7, reads NAGVMQNPRHLVRRRGQEARLRCSPMKGHSHVYWYRQLPEEGLKFMVYLQKENIIDESGMPKERFSAEFPKEGPSILRIQQVVRGDSAAYFCASSPRGGAGNEQYFGPGTRLTVT.